One and the same sample provided the 4 T cell receptor beta chains below, sequenced in a study of blood T cells in healthy people across ages (dated by TCRdb to the mid-2010s). The method behind the library was 5' RACE. For sequencing, an Illumina HiSeq 2500 was employed. The second PCR ran for roughly 6 to 11 cycles and used a J-beta primer mix along with a sample-barcoded 5' primer. TCRdb reprocessed the public reads (quality trimming at Q25 with fastp, clone calling with MiXCR) and kept in-frame beta chains. Rows with a matching CDR3 protein are joined into one entry that keeps the most common DNA and genes. This sample holds approximately 490,000 distinct CDR3 sequences; less than 25% were observed only once. The top ten constitute less than 9% of the sample. These data were also filed under a second study, of T cells of mothers and their children.

Material for sequencing was blood. The receptors shown here come from a boy aged 5-17 years in good health.

This clonotype came up a few times. The chain employs TRBV7-2 and TRBJ2-6; 9 nucleotides agree with TRBD1. The CDR3 runs 18 residues. V gave up 5 bases and J gave up 1 base; unmatched junction bases: 9. From germline, CDR1 is SGHTA and CDR2 FQGNSA. Here the CDR3 reads CASSLPTGGGSGANVLTF. The CDR3 DNA reads TGTGCCAGCAGCCTACCGACAGGGGGTGGTTCTGGGGCCAACGTCCTGACTTTC.

The genes are TRBV7-2 and TRBJ2-2; D unclear. Deletions cut 0 bases from V and 6 bases from J, with 5 bases between. The CDR3 length is 13 residues. Germline CDR1 and CDR2: SGHTA and FQGNSA. CDR3 in DNA: TGTGCCAGCAGCTTAGCGGGGTCCGGGGAGCTGTTTTTT. Encoded protein: CASSLAGSGELFF.

The chain employs TRBV4-3 and TRBJ2-5, with D possibly matching TRBD1 (6 bases). With the DNA end fitting TRBJ2-7 better, the J assignment may be wrong. The germline CDR1 and CDR2 sequences are LGHNA and YSLEER. The CDR3 is 14 amino acids. The DNA for the CDR3 is TGCGCCAGCAGCCAAGTAGCCAGGGGCTACGAGCAGTACTTC. Encoded protein: CASSQVARGYEQYF.

This clonotype came up a few times. The genes are TRBV7-9 and TRBJ2-5, with 7 bases fitting TRBD1. The CDR3 length is 17 residues. CDR1 is SEHNR and CDR2 is FQNEAQ in the germline V gene (reference sequence). V trimming: 5 bases; J trimming: 0 bases; junction bases outside the gene matches: 12. The CDR3 DNA sequence: TGTGCCAGCAGCCCGAGCCCCGGGACAGAGAACCAAGAGACCCAGTACTTC. This translates into CASSPSPGTENQETQYF.